This note documents a single T cell receptor (beta chain) sequence. The CDR3 sequence is 11 residues long. The germline V gene encodes CDR1 DFQATT and CDR2 SNEGSKA (reference sequence). V was cut by 5 bases and J by 6 bases, with 9 bases left in between. The data were taken from a study of tumor-infiltrating lymphocytes in primary liver carcinoma. The overall study: Patients, male and female, were 30 to 69 years old. Samples yielded about 3.65 to 8 million productive TCRbeta reads, similar across tissue types.

Total RNA (around 500 ng) served as template for TCR beta cDNA synthesis primed by a constant-region primer. TCR beta libraries came from three nested multiplex PCR rounds using slightly modified ARM-PCR. TRBV1-TRBV30 forward primers and a C-beta reverse primer were used in the first two PCR rounds, which each ran for 9 to 10 cycles. TCRdb reprocessed the multiplex PCR reads via MiXCR and lists one record per CDR3 protein. The repertoire holds roughly 100,000 distinct CDR3 sequences, with approximately 71% as singletons. Without any cell sorting, about 20-32 mg of bulk tissue yielded co-extracted RNA and DNA. Every single tumor sample held over 85% viable tumor cells.

This chain uses TRBV20-1 with TRBJ2-3, with no clear D. This receptor was identified in a woman aged 55-69 years with primary liver carcinoma and hepatitis B virus infection. Specimen: liver tumor tissue from sampling region 5. Regarding subset: tumor region T5, tumor centre. The CDR3: CSAGEGDTQYF. CDR3 coding DNA: TGCAGTGCTGGGGAAGGGGATACGCAGTATTTT.